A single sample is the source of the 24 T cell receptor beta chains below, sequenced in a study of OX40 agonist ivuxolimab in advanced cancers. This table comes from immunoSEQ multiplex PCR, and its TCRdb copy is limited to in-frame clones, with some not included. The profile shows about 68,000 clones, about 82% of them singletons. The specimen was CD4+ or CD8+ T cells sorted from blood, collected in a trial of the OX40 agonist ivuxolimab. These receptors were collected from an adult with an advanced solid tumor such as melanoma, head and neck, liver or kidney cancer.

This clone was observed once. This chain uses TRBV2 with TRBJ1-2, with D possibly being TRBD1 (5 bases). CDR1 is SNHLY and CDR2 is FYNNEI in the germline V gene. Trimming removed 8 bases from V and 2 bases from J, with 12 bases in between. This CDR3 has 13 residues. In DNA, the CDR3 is TGTGCCAGCGAGTTAGACAGAAACTATGGCTACACCTTC. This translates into CASELDRNYGYTF.

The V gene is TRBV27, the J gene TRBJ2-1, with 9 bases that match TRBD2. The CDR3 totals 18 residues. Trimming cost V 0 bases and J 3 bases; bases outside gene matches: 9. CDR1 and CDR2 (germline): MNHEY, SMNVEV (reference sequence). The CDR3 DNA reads TGTGCCAGCAGTTTATCGCCCAAACTAGCGGGCCTCTACAATGAGCAGTTCTTC. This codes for CASSLSPKLAGLYNEQFF.

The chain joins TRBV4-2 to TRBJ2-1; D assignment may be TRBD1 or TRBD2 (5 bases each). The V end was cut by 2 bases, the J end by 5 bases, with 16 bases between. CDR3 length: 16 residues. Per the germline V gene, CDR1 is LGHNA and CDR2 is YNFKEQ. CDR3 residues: CASSQLQGYGDNEQFF. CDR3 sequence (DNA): TGTGCCAGCAGCCAACTGCAGGGATACGGGGACAATGAGCAGTTCTTC.

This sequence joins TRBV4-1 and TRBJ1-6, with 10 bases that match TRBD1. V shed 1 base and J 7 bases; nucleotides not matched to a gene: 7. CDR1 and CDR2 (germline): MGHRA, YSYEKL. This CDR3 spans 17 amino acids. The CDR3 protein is CASSQARQGAYNSPLHF. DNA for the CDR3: TGCGCCAGCAGCCAAGCCCGACAGGGGGCTTACAATTCACCCCTCCACTTT.

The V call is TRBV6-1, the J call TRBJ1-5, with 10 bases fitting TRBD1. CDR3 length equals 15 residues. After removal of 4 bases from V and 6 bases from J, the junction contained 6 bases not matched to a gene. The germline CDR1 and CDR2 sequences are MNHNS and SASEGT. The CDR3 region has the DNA TGTGCCAGCAGTGTAGACAGGGGGCGATTTCAGCCCCAGCATTTT. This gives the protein CASSVDRGRFQPQHF.

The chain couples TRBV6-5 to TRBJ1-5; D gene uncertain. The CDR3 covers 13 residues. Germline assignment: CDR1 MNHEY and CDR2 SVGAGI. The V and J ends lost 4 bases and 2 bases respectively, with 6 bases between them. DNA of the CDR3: TGTGCCAGCAGTTCACAGCGCAATCAGCCCCAGCATTTT. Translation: CASSSQRNQPQHF.

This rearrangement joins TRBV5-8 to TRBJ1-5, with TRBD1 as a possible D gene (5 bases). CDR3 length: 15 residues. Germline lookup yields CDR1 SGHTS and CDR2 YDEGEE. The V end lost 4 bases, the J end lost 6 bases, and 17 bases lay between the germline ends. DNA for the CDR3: TGTGCCAGCAGCCCAATCGGAGGGGAACGTCAGCCCCAGCATTTT. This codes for CASSPIGGERQPQHF. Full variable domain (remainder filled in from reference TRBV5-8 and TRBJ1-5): EAGVTQSPTHLIKTRGQQATLRCSPISGHTSVYWYQQALGLGLQFLLWYDEGEERNRGNFPPRFSGRQFPNYSSELNVNALELEDSALYLCASSPIGGERQPQHFGDGTRLSIL.

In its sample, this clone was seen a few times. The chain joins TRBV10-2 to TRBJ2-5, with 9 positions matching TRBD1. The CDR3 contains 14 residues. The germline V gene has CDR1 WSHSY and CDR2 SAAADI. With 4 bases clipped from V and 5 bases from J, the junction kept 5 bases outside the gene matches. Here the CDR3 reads CASSVGQGWETQYF. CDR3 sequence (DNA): TGCGCCAGCAGTGTAGGACAGGGGTGGGAGACCCAGTACTTC.

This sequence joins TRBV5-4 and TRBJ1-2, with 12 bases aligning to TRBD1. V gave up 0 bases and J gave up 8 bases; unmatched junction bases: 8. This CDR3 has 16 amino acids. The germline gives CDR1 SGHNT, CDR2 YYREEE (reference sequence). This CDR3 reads CASSLGGGQGALGYTF. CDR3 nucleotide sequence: TGTGCCAGCAGCTTGGGAGGGGGACAGGGGGCGCTAGGCTACACCTTC.

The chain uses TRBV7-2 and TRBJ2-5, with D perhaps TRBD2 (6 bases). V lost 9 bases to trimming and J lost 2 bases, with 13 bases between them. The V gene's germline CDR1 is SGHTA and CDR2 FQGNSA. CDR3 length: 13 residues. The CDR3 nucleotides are TGTGCCAGTCAACTAGCAGTACAAGAGACCCAGTACTTC. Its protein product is CASQLAVQETQYF.

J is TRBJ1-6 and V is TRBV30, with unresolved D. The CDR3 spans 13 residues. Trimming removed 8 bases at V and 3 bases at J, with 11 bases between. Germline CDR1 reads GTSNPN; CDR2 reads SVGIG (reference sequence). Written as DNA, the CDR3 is TGTGCCGCGGCGGGGAACTATAATTCACCCCTCCACTTT. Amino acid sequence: CAAAGNYNSPLHF.

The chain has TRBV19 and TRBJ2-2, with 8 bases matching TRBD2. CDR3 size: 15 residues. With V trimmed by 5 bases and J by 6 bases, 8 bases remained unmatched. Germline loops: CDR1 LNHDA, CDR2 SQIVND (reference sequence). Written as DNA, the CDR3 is TGTGCCAGTAGTTTCTTAGCGGGGCGGGCCGGGGAGCTGTTTTTT. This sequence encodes CASSFLAGRAGELFF.

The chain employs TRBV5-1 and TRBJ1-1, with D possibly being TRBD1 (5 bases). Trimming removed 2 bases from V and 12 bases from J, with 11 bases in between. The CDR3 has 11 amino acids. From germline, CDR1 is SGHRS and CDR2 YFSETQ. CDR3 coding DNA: TGCGCCAGCAGCTTCTCGGGGCGAACTTTCTTT. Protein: CASSFSGRTFF. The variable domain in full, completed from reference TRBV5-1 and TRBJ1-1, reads KAGVTQTPRYLIKTRGQQVTLSCSPISGHRSVSWYQQTPGQGLQFLFEYFSETQRNKGNFPGRFSGRQFSNSRSEMNVSTLELGDSALYLCASSFSGRTFFGQGTRLTVV.

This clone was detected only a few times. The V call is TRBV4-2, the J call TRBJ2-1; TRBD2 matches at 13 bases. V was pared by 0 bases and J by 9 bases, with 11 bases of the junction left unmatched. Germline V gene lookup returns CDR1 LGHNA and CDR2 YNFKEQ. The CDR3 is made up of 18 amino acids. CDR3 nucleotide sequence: TGTGCCAGCAGCCAAGATTGGACCACTAGCGGGGGGGCCCGTGAGCAGTTCTTC. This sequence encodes CASSQDWTTSGGAREQFF.

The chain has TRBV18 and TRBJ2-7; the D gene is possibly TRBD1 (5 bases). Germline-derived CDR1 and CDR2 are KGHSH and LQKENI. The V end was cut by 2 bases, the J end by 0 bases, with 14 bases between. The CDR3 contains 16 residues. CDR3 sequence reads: CASSPLTGRSSYEQYF. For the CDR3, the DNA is TGTGCCAGCTCACCATTAACAGGACGAAGCTCCTACGAGCAGTACTTC.

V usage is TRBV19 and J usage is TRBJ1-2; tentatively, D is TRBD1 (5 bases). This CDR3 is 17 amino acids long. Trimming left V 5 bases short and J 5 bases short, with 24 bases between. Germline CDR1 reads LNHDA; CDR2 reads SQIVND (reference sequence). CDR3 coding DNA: TGTGCCAGTAGTCCAAATTCCGGGGCGTCCAGCTTTTATGGCTACACCTTC. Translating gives CASSPNSGASSFYGYTF.

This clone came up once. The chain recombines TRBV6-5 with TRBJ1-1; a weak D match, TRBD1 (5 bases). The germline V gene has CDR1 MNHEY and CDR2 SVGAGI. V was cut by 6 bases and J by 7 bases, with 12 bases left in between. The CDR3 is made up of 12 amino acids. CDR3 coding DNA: TGTGCCAGCAGCCCCCGGGACGGTGAAGCTTTCTTT. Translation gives CASSPRDGEAFF.

CDR3 nucleotide sequence: TGTGCCAGCAGCTTAATCGGGGCTAGCGGGGGGGCCCCATATTATGTTGAGCAGTTCTTC. Amino acid sequence: CASSLIGASGGAPYYVEQFF. The J gene is TRBJ2-1, the V gene TRBV7-8, with TRBD2 identical over 12 bases. V lost 2 bases, J lost 9 bases, and 20 bases stayed unmatched. The CDR3 covers 20 residues. From germline, CDR1 is SGHVS and CDR2 FQNEAQ.

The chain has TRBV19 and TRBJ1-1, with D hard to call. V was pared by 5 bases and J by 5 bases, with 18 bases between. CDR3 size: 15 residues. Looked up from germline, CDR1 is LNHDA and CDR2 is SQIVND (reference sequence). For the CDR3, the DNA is TGTGCCAGTAGTTTCCGGACCCTTCTGGGTACTGAAGCTTTCTTT. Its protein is CASSFRTLLGTEAFF.

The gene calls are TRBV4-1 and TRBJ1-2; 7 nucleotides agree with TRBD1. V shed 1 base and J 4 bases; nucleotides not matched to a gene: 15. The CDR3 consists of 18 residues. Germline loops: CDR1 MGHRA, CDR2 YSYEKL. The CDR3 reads CASSQAAAGGESGYGYTF. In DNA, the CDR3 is TGCGCCAGCAGCCAAGCCGCAGCAGGGGGGGAAAGTGGCTATGGCTACACCTTC.

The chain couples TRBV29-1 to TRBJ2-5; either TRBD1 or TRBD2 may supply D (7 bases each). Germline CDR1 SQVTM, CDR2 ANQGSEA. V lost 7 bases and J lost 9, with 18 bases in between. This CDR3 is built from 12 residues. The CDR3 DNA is TGCAGCGCCGTGGGGGGGACAGCGGCCCAGTACTTC. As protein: CSAVGGTAAQYF.

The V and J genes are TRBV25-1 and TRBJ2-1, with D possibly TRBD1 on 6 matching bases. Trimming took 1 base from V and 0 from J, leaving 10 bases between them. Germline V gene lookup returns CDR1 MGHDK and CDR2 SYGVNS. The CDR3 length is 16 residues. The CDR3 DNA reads TGTGCCAGCAGTGAATCAGGGGTGGGCTCCTACAATGAGCAGTTCTTC. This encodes CASSESGVGSYNEQFF.

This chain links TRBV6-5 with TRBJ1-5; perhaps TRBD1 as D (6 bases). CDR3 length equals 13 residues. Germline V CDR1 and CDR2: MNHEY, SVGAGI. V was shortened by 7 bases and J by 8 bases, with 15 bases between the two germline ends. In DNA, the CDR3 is TGTGCCAGCAACTCCAGGGGCGGGGAGCCCCAGCATTTT. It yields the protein CASNSRGGEPQHF.

CDR3 bases: TGTGCCAGCACCTCTTATCCCTACAATGAGCAGTTCTTC. It specifies CASTSYPYNEQFF. V and J are TRBV2 and TRBJ2-1, with D unresolved. Deletions cut 7 bases from V and 2 bases from J, with 9 bases between. Germline V lookup: CDR1 SNHLY, CDR2 FYNNEI. The CDR3 loop spans 13 amino acids.